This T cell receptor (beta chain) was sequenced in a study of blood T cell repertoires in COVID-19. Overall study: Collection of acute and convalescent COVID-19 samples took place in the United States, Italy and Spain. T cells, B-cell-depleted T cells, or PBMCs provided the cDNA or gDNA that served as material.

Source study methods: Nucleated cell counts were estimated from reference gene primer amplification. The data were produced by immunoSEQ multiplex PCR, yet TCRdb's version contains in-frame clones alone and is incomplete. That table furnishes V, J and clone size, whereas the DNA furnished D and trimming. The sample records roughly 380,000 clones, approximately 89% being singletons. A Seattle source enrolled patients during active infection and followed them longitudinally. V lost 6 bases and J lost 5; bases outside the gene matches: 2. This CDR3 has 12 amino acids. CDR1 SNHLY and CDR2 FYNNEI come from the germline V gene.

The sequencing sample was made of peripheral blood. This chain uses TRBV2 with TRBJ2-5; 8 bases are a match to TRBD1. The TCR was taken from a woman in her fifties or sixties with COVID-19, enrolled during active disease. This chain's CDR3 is CASSRTGETQYF. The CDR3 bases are TGTGCCAGCAGCCGGACAGGGGAGACCCAGTACTTC.